The clone carrying this T cell receptor (beta chain) was recorded a few times. The antigen is not known. The CDR3 has 14 residues. V was clipped by 4 bases and J by 1 base, with 11 bases between them. The germline V gene has CDR1 SGHRS and CDR2 YFSETQ. The data stem from a study of CD8 T cells in ankylosing spondylitis. Study results and limitations: What seemed typical of ankylosing spondylitis blood was a TCR beta motif built from roughly eight highly homologous variants.

It was by quantitative 5'-RACE with molecular barcodes that TCR beta libraries were made. TCRdb passed the 5' RACE reads through MiXCR, listing each CDR3 protein once. The profile covers approximately 500,000 distinct CDR3 sequences, with approximately 12% appearing a single time and 6.5% to 7% taken by the ten largest. The specimen sequenced was blood, either unsorted or a sorted T cell fraction (not recorded which). V is TRBV5-1 and J is TRBJ1-1; weak D call: TRBD1 (6 bases). The receptor was isolated from a male donor with ankylosing spondylitis. The CDR3, as DNA: TGCGCCAGCAGCCCAGGGGATAGGAACACTGAAGCTTTCTTT. Amino acids: CASSPGDRNTEAFF.